Presented here are 30 T cell receptor beta chains from one specimen sequenced in a study of PD-L1 blockade in urothelial cancer. The assay was immunoSEQ multiplex PCR, and TCRdb's table has in-frame clones only and misses some. Of about 36,000 clones listed, roughly 82% are singletons. Time point noted: peripheral blood 6 weeks after treatment start. The input for sequencing was PBMCs, taken around atezolizumab (anti-PD-L1) treatment. The source is a man between 40 and 49 years old with urothelial cancer.

This chain joins TRBV27 and TRBJ2-7; TRBD1 matches at 7 bases. The germline gives CDR1 MNHEY, CDR2 SMNVEV (reference sequence). The CDR3 length is 13 residues. The ends lost 6 bases at V and 2 bases at J; junction bases unmatched: 4. The CDR3 DNA reads TGTGCCAGCAGCCAAGGGGGCCCCTACGAGCAGTACTTC. This translates into CASSQGGPYEQYF.

In DNA, the CDR3 is TGTGCCAGCCGGGGCGGAGGGAACATTCAGTACTTC. As protein: CASRGGGNIQYF. The rearrangement joins TRBV28 to TRBJ2-4; the D gene is possibly TRBD2 (6 bases). Germline CDR1 is MDHEN and CDR2 is SYDVKM. The CDR3 has 12 amino acids. Trimming pared 8 bases from V and 7 bases from J, leaving 12 bases between.

The chain carries TRBV13 and TRBJ2-1; 8 nucleotides line up with TRBD1. CDR1 is PRHDT and CDR2 is FYEKMQ in the germline V gene (reference sequence). The trim removed 3 bases at V and 1 base at J, leaving 5 bases unmatched. The length of the CDR3 is 16 residues. In nucleotides, the CDR3 is TGTGCCAGCAGCTTCCCGACAGGGGAATCCTACAATGAGCAGTTCTTC. The encoded protein is CASSFPTGESYNEQFF.

The gene calls are TRBV18 and TRBJ2-4; a weak D match, TRBD2 (6 bases). The CDR3 runs 13 residues. The germline V gene encodes CDR1 KGHSH and CDR2 LQKENI. With 2 bases removed from V and 7 bases from J, the gap between germline ends came to 9 bases. The CDR3 coding sequence is TGTGCCAGCTCACCAGGGGGGAATAACATTCAGTACTTC. Translating gives CASSPGGNNIQYF.

The chain employs TRBV6-6 and TRBJ2-7; possible D gene TRBD1, 6 bases. Trimming took 8 bases from V and 7 from J, leaving 15 bases between them. The CDR3 contains 12 residues. Germline V gives CDR1 MNHNY, CDR2 SVGAGI (reference sequence). CDR3 loop: CASESVTGEQYF. The CDR3, as DNA: TGTGCCAGCGAGTCCGTAACAGGGGAGCAGTACTTC.

CDR3 sequence reads: CASSGSMNTEAFF. Here the CDR3 DNA reads TGTGCCAGCTCAGGGAGCATGAACACTGAAGCTTTCTTT. V and J are TRBV18 and TRBJ1-1; D gene uncertain. The V gene lost 5 bases and the J gene lost 0 bases, with 7 bases spanning the gap. Germline-derived CDR1 and CDR2 are KGHSH and LQKENI. The CDR3 has 13 residues. The full variable domain, with the rest looked up from reference TRBV18 and TRBJ1-1, is NAGVMQNPRHLVRRRGQEARLRCSPMKGHSHVYWYRQLPEEGLKFMVYLQKENIIDESGMPKERFSAEFPKEGPSILRIQQVVRGDSAAYFCASSGSMNTEAFFGQGTRLTVV.

The CDR3 reads CASSAPTGAGYGYTF. The CDR3, as DNA: TGCGCCAGCAGCGCACCGACAGGGGCCGGCTATGGCTACACCTTC. The rearrangement joins TRBV5-1 to TRBJ1-2, with 8 positions matching TRBD1. The CDR3 contains 15 residues. V was pared by 4 bases and J by 4 bases, with 9 bases of the junction left unmatched. The germline V gene encodes CDR1 SGHRS and CDR2 YFSETQ.

The CDR3 spells CASRTGYNEQFF. The DNA for the CDR3 is TGTGCCAGCAGAACAGGATACAATGAGCAGTTCTTC. V and J are TRBV6-1 and TRBJ2-1; tentative D call: TRBD1 (5 bases). The CDR3 contains 12 residues. Germline V lookup: CDR1 MNHNS, CDR2 SASEGT. Deletions cut 6 bases from V and 4 bases from J, with 7 bases between.

This chain joins TRBV11-2 and TRBJ2-1; TRBD2 agrees at 10 bases. Trimming removed 3 bases from V and 4 bases from J; junction bases left unmatched: 6. The germline V gene encodes CDR1 SGHAT and CDR2 FQNNGV. The CDR3 consists of 16 residues. The CDR3 spells CASSLSGTSEYNEQFF. The CDR3 bases are TGTGCCAGCAGCTTGAGTGGGACTAGCGAGTACAATGAGCAGTTCTTC.

Within the sample, this clone is medium-sized. The chain carries TRBV5-4 and TRBJ1-2; possibly TRBD1 for D (6 bases). CDR3 length: 16 amino acids. V was pared by 0 bases and J by 6 bases, with 18 bases between. The germline V gene has CDR1 SGHNT and CDR2 YYREEE (reference sequence). CDR3: CASSLGAGDPLDGYTF. The CDR3 DNA reads as TGTGCCAGCAGCTTGGGGGCAGGGGATCCCCTTGATGGCTACACCTTC.

This CDR3 is CASSIEIGDRGFGTEAFF. In DNA form, the CDR3 reads TGTGCCAGTAGTATAGAAATCGGGGACAGGGGGTTCGGCACTGAAGCTTTCTTT. V gene TRBV19 combines with J gene TRBJ1-1; 11 positions match TRBD1. With 0 bases clipped from V and 4 bases from J, the junction kept 10 bases outside the gene matches. This CDR3 has 18 amino acids. The germline V gene encodes CDR1 LNHDA and CDR2 SQIVND (reference sequence). The complete variable domain, with remaining parts taken from reference TRBV19 and TRBJ1-1, reads DGGITQSPKYLFRKEGQNVTLSCEQNLNHDAMYWYRQDPGQGLRLIYYSQIVNDFQKGDIAEGYSVSREKKESFPLTVTSAQKNPTAFYLCASSIEIGDRGFGTEAFFGQGTRLTVV.

This chain joins TRBV5-5 and TRBJ2-2; possible D gene TRBD2, 5 bases. The germline gives CDR1 SGHKS, CDR2 YYEKEE (reference sequence). The CDR3 spans 12 residues. V lost 4 bases, J lost 7 bases, and 8 bases lay in between. As DNA, the CDR3 is TGTGCCAGCAGCACGGGGATCGGGGAGCTGTTTTTT. Translating gives CASSTGIGELFF.

V and J are TRBV28 and TRBJ2-3; D uncertain. The germline CDR1 and CDR2 sequences are MDHEN and SYDVKM. Trimming cost V 3 bases and J 4 bases, with 11 bases left between them. The CDR3 contains 14 residues. Written as DNA, the CDR3 is TGTGCCAGCAGTTTCGTTCTCCCTCCAGATACGCAGTATTTT. Translating it yields CASSFVLPPDTQYF.

This chain links TRBV7-9 with TRBJ1-2; 7 bases fit TRBD1. This CDR3 has 15 amino acids. J gave up 5 bases and V 5 bases, and 11 bases lay outside the gene matches. Germline-derived CDR1 and CDR2 are SEHNR and FQNEAQ (reference sequence). CDR3 coding DNA: TGTGCCAGCAGCCGGCCCGGGACAGTCCTTTATGGCTACACCTTC. Its translation is CASSRPGTVLYGYTF.

The chain couples TRBV6-5 to TRBJ2-7, with TRBD1 as a possible D gene (7 bases). Trimming left V 6 bases short and J 6 bases short, with 21 bases between. The length of the CDR3 is 15 residues. Germline V gene lookup returns CDR1 MNHEY and CDR2 SVGAGI. CDR3 coding DNA: TGTGCCAGCAGCCTTTCCGAGGAGGGGGCGACCGAGCAGTACTTC. This sequence encodes CASSLSEEGATEQYF.

The J gene is TRBJ2-7, the V gene TRBV6-5, with D possibly being TRBD1 (6 bases). CDR3 length equals 15 residues. The germline gives CDR1 MNHEY, CDR2 SVGAGI. The V gene lost 0 bases and the J gene lost 4 bases, with 13 bases spanning the gap. The CDR3 coding sequence is TGTGCCAGCAGTTACTCTGGCAGGGGTGCATACGAGCAGTACTTC. It yields the protein CASSYSGRGAYEQYF.

The rearrangement uses TRBV28 and TRBJ2-5, with no clear D. The CDR3 loop spans 13 amino acids. Germline V gene lookup returns CDR1 MDHEN and CDR2 SYDVKM. Trimming pared 3 bases from V and 0 bases from J, leaving 5 bases between. The CDR3 is CASSLSNQETQYF. The CDR3 nucleotides read TGTGCCAGCAGTTTGTCCAACCAAGAGACCCAGTACTTC.

The rearrangement joins TRBV23-1 to TRBJ2-7, with a possible D match to TRBD2 (5 bases). TRBV23-1 is recorded as an ORF, its role being uncertain. The CDR3 sequence is 16 residues long. V lost 6 bases and J 5 bases, leaving 23 bases between the germline ends. The CDR3 DNA follows: TGCGCCAGCAGACCAATCCCCGACTCTGTCGGGGACGAGCAGTACTTC. This sequence encodes CASRPIPDSVGDEQYF.

In nucleotides, the CDR3 is TGTGCCAGCAGCTTGACAGGGAGAAACACCATATATTTT. This gives the protein CASSLTGRNTIYF. J is TRBJ1-3 and V is TRBV5-6; TRBD1 might be the D (6 bases). Germline CDR1 SGHDT, CDR2 YYEEEE. Trimming removed 1 base at V and 5 bases at J, with 7 bases between. This CDR3 has 13 amino acids.

The V gene is TRBV21-1, the J gene TRBJ1-4. TRBV21-1 is a pseudogene. The CDR3 is 10 amino acids. CDR3 nucleotide sequence: TGTGCCAGTCTAAGACTGTTACTGTTTTTT. Amino acid sequence: CASLRLLLFF.

V and J are TRBV11-2 and TRBJ1-1, with 8 bases identical to TRBD1. With V trimmed by 2 bases and J by 3 bases, 8 bases remained unmatched. The CDR3 has 16 residues. From germline, CDR1 is SGHAT and CDR2 FQNNGV. DNA of the CDR3: TGTGCCAGCAGCTTATATGGGACAGGTCTGTACACTGAAGCTTTCTTT. This gives the protein CASSLYGTGLYTEAFF.

The V and J genes are TRBV21-1 and TRBJ2-7; the DNA was not compared with TRBD2, the D call given in the table. TRBV21-1 counts as a pseudogene. The CDR3 runs 16 residues. Here the CDR3 reads CASSKDRLASGYEQYF. As DNA, the CDR3 is TGTGCCAGCAGCAAAGATAGATTAGCTAGCGGCTACGAGCAGTACTTC.

The V and J genes are TRBV7-9 and TRBJ2-4; 10 nucleotides match TRBD2. Germline V gene data show CDR1 as SEHNR and CDR2 as FQNEAQ (reference sequence). With V trimmed by 3 bases and J by 7 bases, 6 bases remained unmatched. CDR3 size: 15 residues. CDR3 nucleotide sequence: TGTGCCAGCAGCTTGGCTAGCGGGAGAGGGAACATTCAGTACTTC. Amino acids: CASSLASGRGNIQYF. Supplemented by reference TRBV7-9 and TRBJ2-4, the full variable domain reads DTGVSQNPRHKITKRGQNVTFRCDPISEHNRLYWYRQTLGQGPEFLTYFQNEAQLEKSRLLSDRFSAERPKGSFSTLEIQRTEQGDSAMYLCASSLASGRGNIQYFGAGTRLSVL.

The chain recombines TRBV27 with TRBJ1-2, with 8 bases identical to TRBD1. In germline, CDR1 is MNHEY, CDR2 SMNVEV (reference sequence). The CDR3 contains 14 residues. V trimming: 6 bases; J trimming: 8 bases; junction bases outside the gene matches: 11. The CDR3 here is CASSLSGGGYGYTF. Written as DNA, the CDR3 is TGTGCCAGCAGCCTCTCAGGGGGCGGATACGGCTACACCTTC.

This chain links TRBV28 with TRBJ2-3; 8 nucleotides match TRBD1. Losses at the gene ends were 2 bases for V and 6 bases for J; bases not matched to a gene: 4. The V gene's germline CDR1 is MDHEN and CDR2 SYDVKM. This CDR3 is 14 amino acids long. The CDR3 reads CASSLQGAGDTQYF. Written as DNA, the CDR3 is TGTGCCAGCAGTTTACAGGGGGCCGGGGATACGCAGTATTTT.

This chain connects TRBV30 to TRBJ1-1; TRBD1 is a possible D gene (5 bases). Germline CDR1 and CDR2: GTSNPN and SVGIG (reference sequence). The CDR3 spans 14 residues. The germline V and J ends were trimmed by 4 bases and 6 bases, with 18 bases remaining between them. DNA of the CDR3: TGTGCCTGGACCCGTACAGGTGGATGGTCTGAAGCTTTCTTT. Translation gives CAWTRTGGWSEAFF.

This clone is classed as medium-sized. The rearrangement joins TRBV4-2 to TRBJ2-7, with TRBD2 matching over 7 bases. Trimming took 5 bases from V and 6 from J; bases not matched to a gene: 7. The germline CDR1 and CDR2 sequences are LGHNA and YNFKEQ. This CDR3 has 13 residues. CDR3 DNA: TGTGCCAGCAGCGCCTATGTAGCGGGCGAGCAGTACTTC. It encodes CASSAYVAGEQYF.

J is TRBJ2-6 and V is TRBV28; D is unresolved. CDR1 is MDHEN, CDR2 SYDVKM, per germline. This CDR3 region has 16 residues. The ends were cut back, 2 bases at V and 4 bases at J, with 12 bases in the middle. The CDR3: CASSLHGAGGANVLTF. CDR3 nucleotide sequence: TGTGCCAGCAGTTTACACGGCGCAGGAGGGGCCAACGTCCTGACTTTC. Full variable domain (outside the CDR3, taken from reference TRBV28 and TRBJ2-6): DVKVTQSSRYLVKRTGEKVFLECVQDMDHENMFWYRQDPGLGLRLIYFSYDVKMKEKGDIPEGYSVSREKKERFSLILESASTNQTSMYLCASSLHGAGGANVLTFGAGSRLTVL.

V and J are TRBV6-1 and TRBJ2-7; 9 bases line up with TRBD2. CDR3 length equals 17 residues. CDR1 and CDR2 (germline): MNHNS, SASEGT. Trimming removed 1 base from V and 0 bases from J; junction bases left unmatched: 7. The CDR3 loop is CASSEETSGWSSYEQYF. DNA for the CDR3: TGTGCCAGCAGTGAAGAAACTAGCGGGTGGAGCTCCTACGAGCAGTACTTC.

The chain combines TRBV7-3 with TRBJ2-7; 11 bases agree with TRBD2. V lost 5 bases and J lost 2; bases outside the gene matches: 14. CDR1 is SGHTA and CDR2 is FQGTGA in the germline V gene. The length of the CDR3 is 18 residues. The CDR3 nucleotides read TGTGCCAGCAGCAGGACAGGGGATTCACTAGCGGGAGCCTACGAGCAGTACTTC. This sequence encodes CASSRTGDSLAGAYEQYF.